The clone carrying this TCR beta chain appeared many times. In the authors' workflow: A typical sample had roughly 96,000 TCRs, with roughly 23,224 to 690,600 overall. MiXCR, run by TCRdb on the RACE reads, gives a single entry per CDR3 protein. The V and J calls, along with clone size, are taken from TCRdb and not from the paper's own processing. The sample comprises about 87,000 distinct CDR3 sequences, roughly a tenth of which are singletons, and roughly 4% rests with the top ten. The CDR3 has 12 residues. The V end lost 0 bases, the J end lost 13 bases, and 12 bases lay between the germline ends. CDR1 and CDR2 from the germline V gene are LGHDT and YNNKEL (reference sequence). Noted time point: pre-sensitization, week 0. Treatment here: therapeutic diphenylcyclopropenone sensitization with weekly scalp DPC. Unfractionated whole blood served as the source for total RNA extraction. The data derive from a study of human T cells and chemical hapten exposure. Study information: The use of 2% DPC on approximately 2 cm by approximately 2 cm of upper inner arm skin constituted sensitization. The study traced per-sample TCR yield variation mainly to small differences in pooled library volumes.

The chain recombines TRBV3-1 with TRBJ1-2; D is uncertain. This receptor was obtained from a woman aged 40-49 years with alopecia areata. Some clones in this sample may be carry-over from other donors' samples. The sequenced sample was whole blood, obtained in connection with sensitization to the hapten diphenylcyclopropenone (DPC). The CDR3 is CASSQDIRGITF. The DNA of the CDR3 is TGTGCCAGCAGCCAAGACATCCGGGGTATCACCTTC.